These T cell receptor beta chains were read from a single sample in a study of CD8 T cells in ankylosing spondylitis. TCRdb reanalysed the 5' RACE reads using MiXCR and keeps one entry per CDR3 protein. The repertoire holds roughly 120,000 distinct CDR3 sequences, roughly an eighth seen once, with 2.5% to 3.5% in the top ten. The source material was blood, either unsorted or a sorted T cell fraction (not recorded which). Receptor source: a female donor with ankylosing spondylitis or in good health (not recorded which). The CDR3 runs from the conserved cysteine through the conserved F or W. D genes are given only for firm matches. Where a row states a size, it is once, few, many or the class of an expanded clone; other rows omit it.

>TRBJ2-3|TRBV20-1|many|TRBD2
CSAVAGREDTQYF
TGCAGTGCCGTAGCGGGACGAGAAGATACGCAGTATTTT
>TRBJ2-1|TRBV14|few|TRBD2
CASSRGLAGVLAQFF
TGTGCCAGCAGCCGGGGACTAGCGGGAGTTTTAGCGCAGTTCTTC
>TRBJ2-5|TRBV7-9|many|TRBD2
CASSLGLADQETQYF
TGTGCCAGCAGCTTAGGTCTAGCGGATCAAGAGACCCAGTACTTC
>TRBJ2-3|TRBV12-3/TRBV12-4|many|NA
CASSFPSGGEYF
TGTGCCAGCAGTTTCCCGTCTGGTGGGGAGTATTTT
>TRBJ2-5|TRBV25-1|many|NA
CASSESDSLLQETQYF
TGTGCCAGCAGTGAATCCGACAGCTTACTCCAAGAGACCCAGTACTTC
>TRBJ1-5|TRBV4-1|few|NA
CASSQGSGADQPQHF
TGCGCCAGCAGCCAAGGTTCGGGGGCGGATCAGCCCCAGCATTTT
>TRBJ2-7|TRBV5-1|NA|NA
CASSLASAPYEQYF
TGCGCCAGCAGCCTCGCTAGCGCCCCCTACGAGCAGTACTTC
>TRBJ1-2|TRBV4-2|few|NA
CASSQAQPTNYGYTF
TGTGCCAGCAGCCAAGCGCAGCCAACTAACTATGGCTACACCTTC
>TRBJ1-1|TRBV5-4|NA|NA
CASSPGGGRSYTEAFF
TGTGCCAGCAGTCCCGGCGGCGGGCGGTCATACACTGAAGCTTTCTTT
>TRBJ1-1|TRBV28|NA|NA
CASRPFTGSPEAFF
TGTGCCAGCCGCCCTTTTACCGGGTCGCCTGAAGCTTTCTTT
>TRBJ1-2|TRBV5-5|NA|TRBD1
CASSTSATGALILGGYTF
TGTGCCAGCAGCACGTCCGCCACAGGGGCCTTAATCCTTGGTGGCTACACCTTC
>TRBJ2-7|TRBV20-1|few|NA
CSASRGQASSYEQYF
TGCAGTGCTTCCCGAGGCCAGGCGAGCTCCTACGAGCAGTACTTC
>TRBJ1-2|TRBV6-5|many|TRBD1
CASSYSGQRSNYGYTF
TGTGCCAGCAGTTACTCGGGACAGCGTTCTAACTATGGCTACACCTTC
>TRBJ2-2|TRBV5-1|NA|NA
CASNEAGELFF
TGCGCCAGCAATGAGGCCGGGGAGCTGTTTTTT
>TRBJ2-7|TRBV7-8|many|NA
CASSLSWGEQYF
TGTGCCAGCAGCTTGAGTTGGGGCGAGCAGTACTTC
>TRBJ2-1|TRBV18|NA|NA
CASSPPSELERFF
TGTGCCAGCTCACCACCGTCAGAGCTGGAGCGGTTCTTC
>TRBJ1-5|TRBV7-6|many|TRBD1
CASSLRQGRLHGNQPQHF
TGTGCCAGCAGCTTAAGACAGGGTAGATTACACGGCAATCAGCCCCAGCATTTT
>TRBJ2-3|TRBV7-3|NA|TRBD2
CASSRGGTILTDTQYF
TGTGCCAGCAGCCGCGGGGGGACCATACTCACAGATACGCAGTATTTT
>TRBJ1-1|TRBV19|few|TRBD1
CATGASMNTEAFF
TGTGCTACAGGGGCGTCAATGAACACTGAAGCTTTCTTT
>TRBJ1-2|TRBV20-1|few|NA
CSATSLHLYGYTF
TGCAGTGCCACCAGCCTACACCTCTATGGCTACACCTTC
>TRBJ2-6|TRBV5-6|few|TRBD1
CASSSMTGALSSGANVLTF
TGTGCCAGCAGCAGTATGACAGGGGCTCTTAGCTCTGGGGCCAACGTCCTGACTTTC
>TRBJ2-7|TRBV29-1|NA|NA
CSVETGTSSYEQYF
TGCAGCGTAGAGACCGGGACATCGTCCTACGAGCAGTACTTC
>TRBJ2-3|TRBV2|few|TRBD2
CASKGLAPDTQYF
TGTGCCAGCAAGGGACTAGCCCCAGATACGCAGTATTTT
>TRBJ2-7|TRBV20-1|few|NA
CSASNDRSLYEQYF
TGCAGTGCCAGTAACGACAGGTCTCTTTACGAGCAGTACTTC
>TRBJ2-2|TRBV25-1|NA|TRBD2
CASSELGGEVGELFF
TGTGCCAGCAGTGAATTGGGGGGGGAGGTCGGGGAGCTGTTTTTT
>TRBJ2-7|TRBV6-5|few|NA
CASTYGKKGGRLYEQYF
TGTGCCAGCACTTACGGGAAGAAAGGCGGACGATTATACGAGCAGTACTTC
>TRBJ2-2|TRBV20-1|many|NA
CSARELSTGELFF
TGCAGTGCTAGAGAATTAAGCACCGGGGAGCTGTTTTTT
>TRBJ2-3|TRBV12-3/TRBV12-4|NA|TRBD1
CASRRGLSTDTQYF
TGTGCCAGCAGGAGGGGGCTGTCCACAGATACGCAGTATTTT
>TRBJ2-1|TRBV7-9|few|NA
CASSPPPNEQFF
TGTGCCAGCAGCCCCCCCCCCAATGAGCAGTTCTTC
>TRBJ2-3|TRBV12-3/TRBV12-4|NA|TRBD1
CASSPGQMTDTQYF
TGTGCCAGCAGTCCGGGACAGATGACAGATACGCAGTATTTT
>TRBJ2-3|TRBV12-3/TRBV12-4|many|TRBD1
CASSRGTGVRSDTQYF
TGTGCCAGCAGTAGGGGGACAGGGGTAAGATCAGATACGCAGTATTTT
>TRBJ2-1|TRBV7-3|NA|TRBD1
CASSSGQGGDEQFF
TGTGCCAGCAGCTCTGGACAGGGTGGCGATGAGCAGTTCTTC
>TRBJ1-2|TRBV12-3/TRBV12-4|many|NA
CASSLAPSGYTF
TGTGCCAGCAGTTTGGCACCCTCGGGCTACACCTTC
>TRBJ2-1|TRBV12-3/TRBV12-4|NA|NA
CASSLIVPLSSYNEQFF
TGTGCCAGCAGTTTAATTGTACCTCTCAGCTCCTACAATGAGCAGTTCTTC
>TRBJ2-1|TRBV20-1|many|TRBD2
CSASFGGRADNEQFF
TGCAGTGCTAGTTTTGGCGGGAGGGCCGACAATGAGCAGTTCTTC
>TRBJ1-1|TRBV11-2|NA|NA
CASSLAGVTEAFF
TGTGCCAGCAGCTTGGCAGGGGTTACTGAAGCTTTCTTT
>TRBJ2-7|TRBV10-3|many|TRBD2
CAIRGTSGYEQYF
TGTGCCATCAGGGGGACTAGCGGCTACGAGCAGTACTTC
>TRBJ1-5|TRBV30|NA|NA
CAWSVLGAGGNQPPHF
TGTGCCTGGAGTGTGTTAGGGGCCGGTGGCAATCAGCCCCCGCATTTT
>TRBJ2-1|TRBV3-1|few|NA
CASSHLADEQFF
TGTGCCAGCAGCCACTTAGCGGATGAGCAGTTCTTC
>TRBJ1-1|TRBV20-1|many|NA
CSASGQMNTEAFF
TGCAGTGCTAGTGGTCAGATGAACACTGAAGCTTTCTTT
>TRBJ2-1|TRBV2|few|NA
CASILGGGEQFF
TGTGCCAGCATCCTAGGGGGGGGTGAGCAGTTCTTC
>TRBJ2-1|TRBV29-1|few|NA
CSVLGGNSYNEQFF
TGCAGCGTTCTTGGCGGGAACTCCTACAATGAGCAGTTCTTC
>TRBJ2-2|TRBV20-1|few|TRBD1
CSADRQGAGTGELFF
TGCAGTGCGGACAGGCAGGGGGCTGGCACCGGGGAGCTGTTTTTT
>TRBJ2-5|TRBV29-1|NA|TRBD1
CSVATGGGQETQYF
TGCAGCGTGGCAACAGGGGGCGGGCAAGAGACCCAGTACTTC
>TRBJ1-2|TRBV28|NA|NA
CASSNYGYGYTF
TGTGCCAGCAGCAACTATGGGTATGGCTACACCTTC
>TRBJ2-2|TRBV18|many|NA
CASSPRQVQNTGELFF
TGTGCCAGCTCACCACGACAGGTACAGAACACCGGGGAGCTGTTTTTT
>TRBJ2-5|TRBV20-1|many|TRBD2
CSAKGLAGTKTQYF
TGCAGTGCTAAAGGACTAGCGGGGACGAAGACCCAGTACTTC
>TRBJ2-3|TRBV29-1|few|NA
CSVAESTDTQYF
TGCAGCGTTGCTGAGAGCACAGATACGCAGTATTTT
>TRBJ1-1|TRBV12-3/TRBV12-4|many|NA
CASSQELRRNTEAFF
TGTGCCAGCAGTCAAGAGCTGCGGAGGAACACTGAAGCTTTCTTT
>TRBJ2-4|TRBV10-3|few|NA
CAISEAGKNIQYF
TGTGCCATCAGTGAGGCAGGGAAAAACATTCAGTACTTC
>TRBJ2-5|TRBV29-1|many|NA
CSVEVGGETQYF
TGCAGCGTTGAGGTGGGGGGAGAGACCCAGTACTTC
>TRBJ2-3|TRBV20-1|many|TRBD2
CSAREPRAGGFTDTQYF
TGCAGTGCTAGAGAACCTAGAGCGGGAGGGTTCACAGATACGCAGTATTTT
>TRBJ2-7|TRBV27|few|NA
CASSPSHRVHEQYF
TGTGCCAGCAGTCCCTCCCACAGGGTCCACGAGCAGTACTTC
>TRBJ2-2|TRBV29-1|few|TRBD2
CSVEDLWAGGGTGELFF
TGCAGCGTTGAAGATCTTTGGGCGGGAGGGGGCACCGGGGAGCTGTTTTTT
>TRBJ1-6|TRBV20-1|many|NA
CSAQPLIGSSYNSPLHF
TGCAGTGCCCAACCCTTGATCGGGAGCTCCTATAATTCACCCCTCCACTTT
>TRBJ2-1|TRBV10-1|many|TRBD2
CASSSGTYNEQFF
TGCGCCAGCAGCAGCGGGACCTACAATGAGCAGTTCTTC
>TRBJ2-7|TRBV30|few|TRBD2
CAWSVQAGVYSYEQYF
TGTGCCTGGAGTGTACAAGCGGGAGTTTATTCCTACGAGCAGTACTTC
>TRBJ2-5|TRBV20-1|many|NA
CSAKRTVQETQYF
TGCAGTGCTAAAAGGACAGTCCAAGAGACCCAGTACTTC
>TRBJ2-1|TRBV11-3|few|TRBD2
CASSSGLAGGYNEQFF
TGTGCCAGCAGCTCCGGACTAGCGGGGGGATACAATGAGCAGTTCTTC
>TRBJ2-3|TRBV7-9|many|NA
CASSLGRRGASTDTQYF
TGTGCCAGCAGCTTAGGGAGACGGGGGGCCAGCACAGATACGCAGTATTTT